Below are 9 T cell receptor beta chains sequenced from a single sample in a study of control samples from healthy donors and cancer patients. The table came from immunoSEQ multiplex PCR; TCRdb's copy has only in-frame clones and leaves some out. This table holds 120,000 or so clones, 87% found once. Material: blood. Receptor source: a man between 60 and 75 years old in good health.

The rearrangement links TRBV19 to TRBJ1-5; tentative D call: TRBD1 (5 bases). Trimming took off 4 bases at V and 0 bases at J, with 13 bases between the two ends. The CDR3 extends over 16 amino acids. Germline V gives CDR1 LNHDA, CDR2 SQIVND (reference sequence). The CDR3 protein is CASSTPRGYSNQPQHF. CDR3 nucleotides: TGTGCCAGTAGTACCCCGAGGGGATATAGCAATCAGCCCCAGCATTTT. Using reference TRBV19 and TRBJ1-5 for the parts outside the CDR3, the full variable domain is DGGITQSPKYLFRKEGQNVTLSCEQNLNHDAMYWYRQDPGQGLRLIYYSQIVNDFQKGDIAEGYSVSREKKESFPLTVTSAQKNPTAFYLCASSTPRGYSNQPQHFGDGTRLSIL.

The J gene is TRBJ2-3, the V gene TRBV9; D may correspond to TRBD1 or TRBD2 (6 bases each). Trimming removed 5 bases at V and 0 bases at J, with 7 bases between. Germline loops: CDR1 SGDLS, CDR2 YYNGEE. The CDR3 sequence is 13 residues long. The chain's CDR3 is CASRGGSTDTQYF. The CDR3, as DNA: TGTGCCAGCAGGGGGGGCAGCACAGATACGCAGTATTTT.

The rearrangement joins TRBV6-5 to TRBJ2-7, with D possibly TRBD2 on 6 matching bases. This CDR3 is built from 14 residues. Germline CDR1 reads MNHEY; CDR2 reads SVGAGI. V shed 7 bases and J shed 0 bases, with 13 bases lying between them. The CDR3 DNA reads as TGTGCCAGCACCCCGGGACTTTACTCCTACGAGCAGTACTTC. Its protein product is CASTPGLYSYEQYF.

DNA for the CDR3: TGCAGCGTTGTGGGGACGGCCACCGAGAGGTCCTACGAGCAGTACTTC. It is translated as CSVVGTATERSYEQYF. The chain joins TRBV29-1 to TRBJ2-7; D might be TRBD1 or TRBD2, each matching 5 bases. V was clipped by 4 bases and J by 1 base, with 20 bases between them. CDR1 is SQVTM, CDR2 ANQGSEA, per germline. The CDR3 has 16 residues.

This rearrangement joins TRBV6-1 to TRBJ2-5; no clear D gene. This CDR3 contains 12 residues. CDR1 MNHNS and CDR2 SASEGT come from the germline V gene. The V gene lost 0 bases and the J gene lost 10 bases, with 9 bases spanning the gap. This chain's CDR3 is CASSEAAGGQYF. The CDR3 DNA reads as TGTGCCAGCAGTGAAGCGGCCGGCGGCCAGTACTTC.

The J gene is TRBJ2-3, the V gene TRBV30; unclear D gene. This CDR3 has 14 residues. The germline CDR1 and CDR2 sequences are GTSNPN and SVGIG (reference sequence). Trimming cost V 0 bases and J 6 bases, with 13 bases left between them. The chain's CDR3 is CAWSVGALGDTQYF. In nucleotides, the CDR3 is TGTGCCTGGAGTGTCGGCGCCCTGGGGGATACGCAGTATTTT.

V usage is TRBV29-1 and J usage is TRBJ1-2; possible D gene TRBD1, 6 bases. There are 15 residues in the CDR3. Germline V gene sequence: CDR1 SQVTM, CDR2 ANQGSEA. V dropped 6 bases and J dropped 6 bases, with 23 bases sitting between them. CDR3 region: CSVRKQGFLGDGYTF. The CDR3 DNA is TGCAGCGTCCGGAAACAGGGATTTTTGGGAGATGGCTACACCTTC.

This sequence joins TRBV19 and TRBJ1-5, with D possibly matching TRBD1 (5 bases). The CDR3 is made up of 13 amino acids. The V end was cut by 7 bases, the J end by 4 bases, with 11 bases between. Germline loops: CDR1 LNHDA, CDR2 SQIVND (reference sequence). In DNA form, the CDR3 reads TGTGCCAGTACCGGGTGGGGGAATCAGCCCCAGCATTTT. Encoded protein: CASTGWGNQPQHF.

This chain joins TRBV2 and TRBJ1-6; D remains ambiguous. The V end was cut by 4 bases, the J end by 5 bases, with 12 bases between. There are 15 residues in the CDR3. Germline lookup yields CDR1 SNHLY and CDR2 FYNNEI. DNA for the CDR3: TGTGCCAGCAGTGTTTTCGGTAGTGATAATTCACCCCTCCACTTT. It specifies CASSVFGSDNSPLHF.